This TCR beta chain was obtained from a study of cytomegalovirus exposure and HLA in healthy donors. Study observations and caveats: Among immune exposure information, only CMV serostatus was available. Within an earlier analysis, most TCR beta V segments proved productive either about 90% or about 30% of the time.

As to this clone: Its specificity is not known.

Primers for the PCR totalled 60 Vbeta and 13 Jbeta. In the authors' workflow: In a later analysis, of tens of millions of unique beta chains, 9 million to 11 million appeared in at least two donors. Method: immunoSEQ multiplex PCR; TCRdb's copy keeps in-frame clones and lacks some. V and J calls and clone size are copied from that table; D and trimming were computed from the DNA. This sample's table reports more than 95,000 clones. The donors (healthy individuals) were bone marrow donors. V shed 6 bases and J shed 1 base, with 9 bases lying between them. From germline, CDR1 is GTSNPN and CDR2 SVGIG (reference sequence). The CDR3 is made up of 12 amino acids.

This TCR derives from a young man in good health and CMV-seronegative. This chain links TRBV30 with TRBJ1-1; no clear D. The sample comprised PBMCs. CDR3 DNA: TGTGCCTGCTCCAGCGCGAACACTGAAGCTTTCTTT. Protein product: CACSSANTEAFF. The full variable domain, completed using reference TRBV30 and TRBJ1-1, is SQTIHQWPATLVQPVGSPLSLECTVEGTSNPNLYWYRQAAGRGLQLLFYSVGIGQISSEVPQNLSASRPQDRQFILSSKKLLLSDSGFYLCACSSANTEAFFGQGTRLTVV.